These T cell receptor beta chains were read from a single sample in a study of T cells in Graves' hyperthyroidism and ophthalmopathy. One entry per CDR3 protein results from TCRdb running MiXCR on the multiplex PCR reads. Here the sample spans 470,000 or so distinct CDR3 sequences, less than 25% being singletons. The specimen was blood. These receptors were taken from a man aged 18 to 30 with Graves' hyperthyroidism. The conserved cysteine and the conserved F or W are not part of the CDR3 here. Fields, in order: CDR3 length, V gene, J gene, CDR3 protein.

length: 15; V: TRBV5-1; J: TRBJ2-7; CDR3: ASSTSEVRALAYEQY
length: 11; V: TRBV6-1; J: TRBJ1-5; CDR3: ATEEGMQQPQH
length: 11; V: TRBV6-1; J: TRBJ2-3; CDR3: ATRGQRVDTQY
length: 14; V: TRBV6-1; J: TRBJ2-5; CDR3: ASSPQPGQKRETQY
length: 14; V: TRBV5-4; J: TRBJ1-5; CDR3: ASSWGGGGSNQPQH
length: 12; V: TRBV12-3/TRBV12-4; J: TRBJ1-3; CDR3: ASTGGASGNTIY
length: 13; V: TRBV4-1; J: TRBJ2-5; CDR3: ASSSTSGGQETQY
length: 13; V: TRBV28; J: TRBJ1-2; CDR3: ASSKTGVANYGYT
length: 13; V: TRBV6-5; J: TRBJ1-5; CDR3: ASSYSGWSNQPQH
length: 12; V: TRBV29-1; J: TRBJ1-1; CDR3: SADRGGANTEAF
length: 14; V: TRBV4-2; J: TRBJ1-1; CDR3: ASSQGVSGSRTEAF
length: 12; V: TRBV28; J: TRBJ2-7; CDR3: ASSTPDRAGEQY
length: 13; V: TRBV3-1; J: TRBJ1-5; CDR3: ASSPGHNSNQPQH
length: 10; V: TRBV28; J: TRBJ1-5; CDR3: ACRTSNQPQH
length: 17; V: TRBV5-1; J: TRBJ1-1; CDR3: ASSIRGAWETPPNTEAF
length: 12; V: TRBV20-1; J: TRBJ1-2; CDR3: SASYPGQGDGYT
length: 13; V: TRBV5-1; J: TRBJ2-7; CDR3: ASSFGVGTGKEEY
length: 13; V: TRBV2; J: TRBJ1-1; CDR3: ASSVGTVGNTEAF
length: 16; V: TRBV15; J: TRBJ2-7; CDR3: ATSRDLPRGLLSYEQY